A selection of T cell receptor beta chains follows, all from one sample in a study of technical replicates of blood from a few donors. The method was immunoSEQ multiplex PCR; TCRdb's version includes in-frame clones alone and lacks a portion of them. The data contain tens of thousands of clones, 98% of them singletons. Sequencing used T cells isolated from PBMCs. The origin of the receptors is a human donor in good health. CDR3s include the opening cysteine and the closing phenylalanine or tryptophan. Fields, in order: clone size, J gene, V gene, D gene, CDR3 protein, CDR3 DNA. The D gene is left open where the match is weak. Size is omitted from some rows. Given values are once, few, many or a class for expanded clones.

size: -; J: TRBJ2-1; V: TRBV20-1; D: -; CDR3: CSSGFYNEQFF; DNA: TGCAGTAGCGGGTTCTACAATGAGCAGTTCTTC
size: -; J: TRBJ1-2; V: TRBV6-1; D: TRBD1; CDR3: CASSEAWQGASGYTF; DNA: TGTGCCAGCAGTGAAGCTTGGCAGGGGGCTAGCGGCTACACCTTC
size: -; J: TRBJ2-7; V: TRBV4-1; D: -; CDR3: CASSQSRQLSSYEQYF; DNA: TGCGCCAGCAGCCAAAGCCGACAGCTGAGCTCCTACGAGCAGTACTTC
size: -; J: TRBJ1-4; V: TRBV7-6; D: -; CDR3: CASSLDGATNEKLFF; DNA: TGTGCCAGCAGCTTAGACGGGGCAACTAATGAAAAACTGTTTTTT
size: -; J: TRBJ2-7; V: TRBV21-1; D: -; CDR3: CASSPSPNNSYEYEQYF; DNA: TGTGCCAGCAGCCCCTCCCCCAACAACAGTTACGAGTACGAGCAGTACTTC
size: -; J: TRBJ1-4; V: TRBV9; D: TRBD1; CDR3: CASSPGQGREKLFF; DNA: TGTGCCAGCAGCCCCGGACAGGGGAGAGAAAAACTGTTTTTT
size: once; J: TRBJ1-5; V: TRBV15; D: -; CDR3: CATGEVLHREPQHF; DNA: TGTGCCACCGGCGAGGTTCTACATCGGGAGCCCCAGCATTTT
size: -; J: TRBJ2-1; V: TRBV9; D: TRBD2; CDR3: CASSAPGLAGGRTYNEQFF; DNA: TGTGCCAGCAGCGCCCCGGGACTAGCGGGGGGCAGGACCTACAATGAGCAGTTCTTC
size: -; J: TRBJ1-4; V: TRBV7-9; D: TRBD1; CDR3: CASSDFGQGNEKLFF; DNA: TGTGCCAGCAGCGACTTCGGACAGGGAAATGAAAAACTGTTTTTT
size: -; J: TRBJ1-6; V: TRBV6-5; D: -; CDR3: CASSYSDRRNSPLHF; DNA: TGTGCCAGCAGTTACTCCGACAGGCGGAATTCACCCCTCCACTTT
size: once; J: TRBJ2-7; V: TRBV13; D: TRBD1; CDR3: CASSRGQGDEQYF; DNA: TGTGCCAGCAGCCGCGGACAGGGCGACGAGCAGTACTTC
size: -; J: TRBJ2-2; V: TRBV6-5; D: -; CDR3: CASSLEAATTTGELFF; DNA: TGTGCCAGCAGTTTGGAGGCCGCTACGACCACCGGGGAGCTGTTTTTT
size: -; J: TRBJ2-7; V: TRBV29-1; D: -; CDR3: CSVETGLTTSYEQYF; DNA: TGCAGCGTTGAAACCGGACTGACTACCTCCTACGAGCAGTACTTC
size: -; J: TRBJ2-3; V: TRBV5-6; D: TRBD1; CDR3: CASSLNRGFTDTQYF; DNA: TGTGCCAGCAGCTTGAACAGGGGATTCACAGATACGCAGTATTTT
size: -; J: TRBJ1-3; V: TRBV9; D: -; CDR3: CASSVGQKNTIYF; DNA: TGTGCCAGCAGCGTGGGGCAGAAAAACACCATATATTTT
size: -; J: TRBJ2-7; V: TRBV5-6; D: TRBD1; CDR3: CASSSLTGSYEQYF; DNA: TGTGCCAGCAGCTCCCTGACAGGGAGCTACGAGCAGTACTTC
size: -; J: TRBJ1-2; V: TRBV6-1; D: -; CDR3: CASSEGQDLLIYYGYTF; DNA: TGTGCCAGCAGTGAAGGACAGGACCTCCTCATTTACTATGGCTACACCTTC
size: -; J: TRBJ2-3; V: TRBV9; D: TRBD2; CDR3: CASSAGGLAGVLTQYF; DNA: TGTGCCAGCAGCGCGGGGGGACTAGCGGGAGTACTTACGCAGTATTTT
size: -; J: TRBJ1-4; V: TRBV4-1; D: -; CDR3: CASSQDQDRPKLFF; DNA: TGCGCCAGCAGCCAAGACCAGGATCGTCCAAAACTGTTTTTT
size: -; J: TRBJ1-6; V: TRBV4-2; D: -; CDR3: CASSQVRGRGSPLHF; DNA: TGTGCCAGCAGCCAAGTTCGCGGTAGGGGTTCACCCCTCCACTTT
size: -; J: TRBJ1-1; V: TRBV10-3; D: -; CDR3: CAISAGANGGKGEAFF; DNA: TGTGCCATCAGTGCCGGTGCGAACGGGGGGAAAGGTGAAGCTTTCTTT
size: -; J: TRBJ1-4; V: TRBV18; D: -; CDR3: CASSPRRGGEEKLFF; DNA: TGTGCCAGCTCACCAAGGAGGGGCGGCGAAGAAAAACTGTTTTTT
size: -; J: TRBJ2-5; V: TRBV5-1; D: TRBD1; CDR3: CASSLGQGIILLETQYF; DNA: TGCGCCAGCAGTCTGGGACAGGGAATCATTCTGCTGGAGACCCAGTACTTC
size: -; J: TRBJ2-7; V: TRBV4-1; D: -; CDR3: CASSQAYEQYF; DNA: TGCGCCAGCAGCCAAGCGTACGAGCAGTACTTC
size: -; J: TRBJ2-2; V: TRBV2; D: -; CDR3: CASKNDRQYTGELFF; DNA: TGTGCCAGCAAAAACGACAGGCAGTACACCGGGGAGCTGTTTTTT